These T cell receptor beta chains were read from a single sample in a study of cytomegalovirus exposure and HLA in healthy donors. The repertoire was sequenced with immunoSEQ multiplex PCR; TCRdb's copy has only in-frame clones and lacks some. The repertoire holds 110,000 to 150,000 clones, about nine tenths seen once, with 0.6% to 0.8% in the top ten. Sequenced sample: PBMCs. Receptors were obtained from a man younger than 35 in good health and CMV-seronegative. Both conserved end residues are part of each CDR3. The D gene is left open where the match is weak.

TRBJ1-2,TRBV2,.,CASSTAVDHSLSSGYTF
TRBJ2-1,TRBV18,TRBD1,CASSPIPGQGFNEQFF
TRBJ2-1,TRBV6-1,TRBD1,CASSEGTGVDEQFF
TRBJ1-4,TRBV9,.,CASSVGGSNEKLFF
TRBJ1-2,TRBV16,TRBD1,CASSQDDRGVYGYTF
TRBJ1-1,TRBV7-6,.,CASSLSGLGTEAFF
TRBJ2-1,TRBV4-1,TRBD2,CASSQGAGGPPDEQFF
TRBJ1-4,TRBV19,TRBD1,CASSTGTVGEKLFF
TRBJ2-7,TRBV5-5,TRBD2,CASSPTSGGAYEQYF
TRBJ2-1,TRBV7-3,TRBD2,CASSRISGGHGNEQFF
TRBJ2-1,TRBV27,.,CASSFGGISYNEQFF
TRBJ2-3,TRBV5-5,.,CASSSLTPTQYF
TRBJ2-1,TRBV10-2,TRBD2,CASSESKLAGEHEQFF
TRBJ2-7,TRBV5-1,.,CASSLGGPQYF
TRBJ2-4,TRBV11-3,TRBD1,CASSLTGKAKNIQYF
TRBJ1-4,TRBV27,TRBD1,CASSLGRGGQGFNEKLFF
TRBJ2-7,TRBV6-5,.,CASSPESGEQYF
TRBJ1-3,TRBV29-1,.,CSASGQGSGNTIYF
TRBJ1-3,TRBV5-6,TRBD1,CASSSPGQGATGNTIYF
TRBJ2-2,TRBV7-6,TRBD2,CASSAYVRGTSGSVNTGELFF